What follows are 5 T cell receptor beta chains derived from one specimen sequenced in a study of a mutant IDH1 vaccine in newly diagnosed glioma. The time point here: week 11, during vaccination. In every dose of vaccine, 300 ug of mutant IDH1 20-mer peptide was given alongside topical imiquimod. Libraries were prepared by immunoSEQ multiplex PCR; TCRdb keeps only in-frame clonotypes and omits some of them. Of some 120,000 clones in the sample, around 77% are singletons; the top ten hold under 5.5%. Which antigens these TCRs recognize remains unknown. The specimen comprised PBMCs, sampled from a glioma patient whose treatment included an IDH1 peptide vaccine. These receptors originate from a man aged 35-49 years with glioma.

This clone was seen only once. The DNA for the CDR3 is TGTGCCAGCAGCCCGCCTCCGGGACTAGAACTTGAGTTCTTC. It is translated as CASSPPPGLELEFF. V usage is TRBV5-5 and J usage is TRBJ2-1, with TRBD2 matching 8 bases. The J segment lost 14 bases and the V segment lost 4 bases, leaving 14 bases of the junction unmatched. This CDR3 is 14 amino acids long. CDR1 is SGHKS and CDR2 is YYEKEE in the germline V gene (reference sequence).

This clone was seen repeatedly, ten times or more. One end of the junction fails to match germline, which may point to a read error. The chain uses TRBV7-7 and TRBJ2-5; D possibly corresponds to TRBD1 (6 bases). CDR1 and CDR2 (germline): SSHAT, FNYEAQ (reference sequence). This CDR3 has 15 residues. CDR3 sequence reads: CASSLTGTRQETQYF. CDR3 DNA sequence: TGTGCTAGCAGCTTAACCGGGACACGCCAAGAGACCCAGTACTTC.

The V gene is TRBV9, the J gene TRBJ2-7; TRBD2 matches 8 bases. Trimming cost V 0 bases and J 2 bases; bases outside gene matches: 13. The CDR3 runs 18 residues. CDR1 is SGDLS and CDR2 is YYNGEE in the germline V gene. CDR3 DNA sequence: TGTGCCAGCAGCGTAGGCATCGGAGCGGGACTAGGGGCCTACGAGCAGTACTTC. Its protein is CASSVGIGAGLGAYEQYF.

The chain uses TRBV5-1 and TRBJ2-3, with a possible D match to TRBD1 (5 bases). Deletions cut 0 bases from V and 2 bases from J, with 10 bases between. Per the germline V gene, CDR1 is SGHRS and CDR2 is YFSETQ. The CDR3 consists of 15 residues. The CDR3 loop reads CASSLGQINTDTQYF. Here the CDR3 DNA reads TGCGCCAGCAGCTTGGGACAGATAAACACAGATACGCAGTATTTT.

The CDR3 nucleotides read TGTGCCAGCAGCTTAGAGCGCTATTCCTACGAGCAGTACTTC. Protein sequence: CASSLERYSYEQYF. This chain uses TRBV11-2 with TRBJ2-7; no reliable D call. The germline V gene has CDR1 SGHAT and CDR2 FQNNGV. Trimming stripped 0 bases from V and 1 base from J, with 7 bases between. CDR3 size: 14 residues.